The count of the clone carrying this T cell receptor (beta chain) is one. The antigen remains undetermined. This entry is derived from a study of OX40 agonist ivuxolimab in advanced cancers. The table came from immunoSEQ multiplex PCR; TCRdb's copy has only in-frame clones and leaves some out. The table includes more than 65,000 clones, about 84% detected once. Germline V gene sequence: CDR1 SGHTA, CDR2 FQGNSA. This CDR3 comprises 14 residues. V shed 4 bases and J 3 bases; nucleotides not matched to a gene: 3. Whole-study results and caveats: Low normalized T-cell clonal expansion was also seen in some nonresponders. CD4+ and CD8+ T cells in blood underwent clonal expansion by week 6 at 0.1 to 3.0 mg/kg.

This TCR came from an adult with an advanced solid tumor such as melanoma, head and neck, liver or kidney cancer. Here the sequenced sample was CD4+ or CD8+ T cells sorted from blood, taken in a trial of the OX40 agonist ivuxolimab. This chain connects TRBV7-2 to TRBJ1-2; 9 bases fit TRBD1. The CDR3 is CASSSQGAYYGYTF. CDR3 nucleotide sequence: TGTGCCAGCAGCTCACAGGGGGCATACTATGGCTACACCTTC. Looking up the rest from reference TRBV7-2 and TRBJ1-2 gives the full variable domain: GAGVSQSPSNKVTEKGKDVELRCDPISGHTALYWYRQSLGQGLEFLIYFQGNSAPDKSGLPSDRFSAERTGGSVSTLTIQRTQQEDSAVYLCASSSQGAYYGYTFGSGTRLTVV.